These 7 T cell receptor beta chains came from one sample sequenced in a study of response to subunit inactivated influenza vaccine (dated 2018 in TCRdb). The library was generated by RT-PCR. The data were produced on an Illumina HiSeq 2500. TCRdb trimmed public reads at Q25 via fastp, called clones via MiXCR and kept in-frame beta chains. Identical CDR3 proteins give one entry, which carries the most common genes and DNA. The sample data list about 500,000 distinct CDR3 sequences, and about 15% of these were observed just once. Together, the top ten hold less than 4% of the sample. The sequences come from CD4+ T cells sorted from PBMCs, collected less than 30 months after vaccination. The origin of the receptors is a man aged 50-75 years who received an inactivated influenza vaccine. Donor details come from another sample of the same person, matched by shared clones.

V usage is TRBV10-3 and J usage is TRBJ2-5; TRBD1 might be the D (5 bases). Germline assignment: CDR1 ENHRY and CDR2 SYGVKD. CDR3 size: 15 residues. Trimming left V 0 bases short and J 1 base short, with 9 bases between. The CDR3 sequence is CAISESVGPQETQYF. The CDR3, as DNA: TGTGCCATCAGTGAGTCTGTGGGGCCCCAAGAGACCCAGTACTTC.

The V gene is TRBV21-1, the J gene TRBJ2-3; the DNA was not compared with TRBD2, the D call given in the table. TRBV21-1 constitutes a pseudogene. The CDR3 totals 16 residues. The CDR3 is CASSRVGEITADTQYF. DNA of the CDR3: TGTGCCAGCAGCCGGGTGGGGGAGATTACTGCAGATACGCAGTATTTT.

The rearrangement links TRBV12-3 or TRBV12-4 to TRBJ2-3; D remains unclear. Trimming left V 3 bases short and J 7 bases short, with 20 bases between. The CDR3 is 16 residues long. The CDR3 protein is CASSLGSGPRRYTQYF. DNA of the CDR3: TGTGCCAGCAGTTTGGGGTCCGGGCCCCGCAGGTATACGCAGTATTTT.

The chain is built from TRBV4-2 and TRBJ1-6; D might be TRBD1 (5 bases). Germline loops: CDR1 LGHNA, CDR2 YNFKEQ. V lost 4 bases to trimming and J lost 3 bases, with 10 bases between them. The CDR3 has 15 amino acids. For the CDR3, the DNA is TGTGCCAGCAGCCCTGGACACGACTATAATTCACCCCTCCACTTT. Amino acid sequence: CASSPGHDYNSPLHF.

This clonotype was counted only a few times. The genes are TRBV30 and TRBJ1-5; D gene unclear. With 0 bases removed from V and 0 bases from J, the gap between germline ends came to 9 bases. This CDR3 has 15 amino acids. Germline CDR1 reads GTSNPN; CDR2 reads SVGIG (reference sequence). The CDR3, as DNA: TGTGCCTGGAGTGTAAACGGGAATAGCAATCAGCCCCAGCATTTT. Amino acids: CAWSVNGNSNQPQHF.

The chain carries TRBV20-1 and TRBJ1-6; 9 bases fit TRBD1. The CDR3 loop spans 17 amino acids. The V gene's germline CDR1 is DFQATT and CDR2 SNEGSKA (reference sequence). With V trimmed by 6 bases and J by 1 base, 10 bases remained unmatched. This CDR3 is CSATRRGQGSYNSPLHF. The CDR3 DNA is TGCAGTGCCACCCGTAGGGGACAGGGTTCCTATAATTCACCCCTCCACTTT.

This clonotype was observed at least ten times. The chain uses TRBV4-3 and TRBJ1-6; tentative D call: TRBD1 (5 bases). Germline CDR1 and CDR2: LGHNA and YSLEER. V was shortened by 0 bases and J by 10 bases, with 16 bases between the two germline ends. The CDR3 totals 16 residues. The CDR3 sequence: CASSQEGFGANSPLHF. For the CDR3, the DNA is TGCGCCAGCAGCCAAGAGGGTTTTGGGGCTAACTCACCCCTCCACTTT.